These 14 T cell receptor beta chains were sequenced from one sample in a study of shared clonotypes between healthy human individuals. Clones were sequenced by immunoSEQ multiplex PCR, and TCRdb holds only the in-frame ones, with some missing. The top ten hold over 9.5% of the sample, which has some 500,000 clones, 79% seen once. The sequencing input was PBMCs. These receptors were taken from a woman in her thirties or forties in good health. Some clones in this sample may be carry-over from other donors' samples.

The chain joins TRBV7-2 to TRBJ2-5; maybe TRBD2 (6 bases). CDR3 length: 16 residues. Trimming stripped 1 base from V and 0 bases from J, with 12 bases between. The germline gives CDR1 SGHTA, CDR2 FQGNSA. The CDR3 loop reads CASSLGRGTHQETQYF. Written as DNA, the CDR3 is TGTGCCAGCAGCTTAGGCAGAGGGACTCACCAAGAGACCCAGTACTTC.

CDR3 sequence: CASSLGTGGEKLFF. CDR3 nucleotide sequence: TGTGCCAGCAGTTTAGGGACAGGGGGCGAAAAACTGTTTTTT. The chain joins TRBV28 to TRBJ1-4; the match to TRBD1 covers 12 bases. This CDR3 has 14 amino acids. Germline assignment: CDR1 MDHEN and CDR2 SYDVKM. The junction had 0 bases not matched to a gene; V was cut back by 2 bases and J by 8 bases.

The gene calls are TRBV4-2 and TRBJ2-5, with 8 nucleotides matching TRBD2. V shed 4 bases, J shed 3 bases, and the junction held 4 bases outside the gene matches. Germline V gene lookup returns CDR1 LGHNA and CDR2 YNFKEQ. This CDR3 is built from 14 residues. For the CDR3, the DNA is TGTGCCAGCAGCCCAGGACTAGCTGAAGAGACCCAGTACTTC. It codes for CASSPGLAEETQYF.

This chain links TRBV7-2 with TRBJ2-3; possible D gene TRBD2, 5 bases. This CDR3 spans 15 amino acids. Germline V lookup: CDR1 SGHTA, CDR2 FQGNSA. Trimming pared 4 bases from V and 4 bases from J, leaving 15 bases between. The CDR3 sequence: CASSSGNQKADTQYF. As DNA, the CDR3 is TGTGCCAGCAGCTCGGGAAATCAGAAAGCAGATACGCAGTATTTT.

V usage is TRBV5-1 and J usage is TRBJ2-5; 10 bases are shared with TRBD2. The CDR3 spans 15 residues. Germline V gene sequence: CDR1 SGHRS, CDR2 YFSETQ. V was pared by 4 bases and J by 1 base, with 4 bases of the junction left unmatched. This CDR3 is CASSDTSGVQETQYF. CDR3 nucleotides: TGCGCCAGCAGCGACACTAGCGGGGTCCAAGAGACCCAGTACTTC. The full variable domain, its missing parts supplied by reference TRBV5-1 and TRBJ2-5, is KAGVTQTPRYLIKTRGQQVTLSCSPISGHRSVSWYQQTPGQGLQFLFEYFSETQRNKGNFPGRFSGRQFSNSRSEMNVSTLELGDSALYLCASSDTSGVQETQYFGPGTRLLVL.

This clone turned up a few times. The chain uses TRBV6-1 and TRBJ2-7; no clear D. The CDR3 sequence is 11 residues long. V dropped 4 bases and J dropped 0 bases, with 1 base sitting between them. Germline CDR1 MNHNS, CDR2 SASEGT. The CDR3 protein is CASSASYEQYF. The CDR3 DNA sequence: TGTGCCAGCAGTGCCTCCTACGAGCAGTACTTC.

In its sample, this clone was seen a few times. This sequence joins TRBV5-4 and TRBJ2-2, with TRBD2 matching over 16 bases. Germline-derived CDR1 and CDR2 are SGHNT and YYREEE (reference sequence). The CDR3 runs to 17 residues. After removal of 0 bases from V and 6 bases from J, the junction contained 2 bases not matched to a gene. CDR3 in amino acids: CASSLEGTSGRAGELFF. CDR3 nucleotide sequence: TGTGCCAGCAGCTTGGAAGGGACTAGCGGGAGGGCCGGGGAGCTGTTTTTT.

The table lists this clone with a count of one. The chain employs TRBV29-1 and TRBJ2-7, with D uncertain. The CDR3 runs to 12 residues. CDR1 is SQVTM and CDR2 is ANQGSEA in the germline V gene. V lost 4 bases to trimming and J lost 2 bases, with 9 bases between them. CDR3 residues: CSVVLAPYEQYF. The DNA of the CDR3 is TGCAGCGTTGTACTTGCCCCCTACGAGCAGTACTTC.

This sequence joins TRBV5-4 and TRBJ2-5; 9 bases align to TRBD2. In germline, CDR1 is SGHNT, CDR2 YYREEE (reference sequence). The CDR3 loop spans 15 amino acids. Trimming took 1 base from V and 1 from J; bases not matched to a gene: 2. The CDR3 loop is CASSLKAGGQETQYF. CDR3 nucleotides: TGTGCCAGCAGCTTGAAAGCGGGAGGCCAAGAGACCCAGTACTTC.

The count of this clone is one. The V and J genes are TRBV19 and TRBJ1-5, with D tentatively TRBD1 (6 bases). CDR1 LNHDA and CDR2 SQIVND come from the germline V gene (reference sequence). This CDR3 contains 14 residues. Trimming stripped 3 bases from V and 7 bases from J, with 13 bases between. The CDR3 DNA reads as TGTGCCAGTAGTATGTGGGGGCCTCGGCAGCCCCAGCATTTT. It encodes CASSMWGPRQPQHF.

This rearrangement joins TRBV7-8 to TRBJ2-7, with 7 bases that match TRBD1. V was clipped by 8 bases and J by 6 bases; unmatched bases: 13. This CDR3 spans 14 amino acids. Germline CDR1 SGHVS, CDR2 FQNEAQ. CDR3 DNA sequence: TGTGCCAGCCGAGGACCAGGGGGACGGGGCGAGCAGTACTTC. Translation: CASRGPGGRGEQYF.

About this clone: In the same sample, other DNA sequences code for this CDR3. J is TRBJ2-2 and V is TRBV5-1; D ambiguous. Per germline, CDR1 SGHRS and CDR2 YFSETQ. Trimming stripped 4 bases from V and 5 bases from J, with 6 bases between. This CDR3 has 12 residues. CDR3 sequence reads: CASSRNTGELFF. In DNA form, the CDR3 reads TGCGCCAGCAGCCGTAATACCGGGGAGCTGTTTTTT.

The chain couples TRBV30 to TRBJ1-5; D remains unclear. V lost 0 bases, J lost 3 bases, and 9 bases lay in between. From germline, CDR1 is GTSNPN and CDR2 SVGIG (reference sequence). The CDR3 extends over 14 amino acids. The CDR3 DNA is TGTGCCTGGAGTGTTTCCGGTCTCAATCAGCCCCAGCATTTT. Protein sequence: CAWSVSGLNQPQHF.

In the case of this clone: Without the conserved terminal phenylalanine or tryptophan, this CDR3 likely stems from a read error. CDR3 region: CASSVTGNAEAFL. The CDR3 DNA follows: TGTGCCAGTAGTGTGACGGGGAACGCTGAAGCTTTCCTT. V is TRBV19 and J is TRBJ1-1, with D unclear. The germline gives CDR1 LNHDA, CDR2 SQIVND (reference sequence). There are 13 residues in the CDR3.